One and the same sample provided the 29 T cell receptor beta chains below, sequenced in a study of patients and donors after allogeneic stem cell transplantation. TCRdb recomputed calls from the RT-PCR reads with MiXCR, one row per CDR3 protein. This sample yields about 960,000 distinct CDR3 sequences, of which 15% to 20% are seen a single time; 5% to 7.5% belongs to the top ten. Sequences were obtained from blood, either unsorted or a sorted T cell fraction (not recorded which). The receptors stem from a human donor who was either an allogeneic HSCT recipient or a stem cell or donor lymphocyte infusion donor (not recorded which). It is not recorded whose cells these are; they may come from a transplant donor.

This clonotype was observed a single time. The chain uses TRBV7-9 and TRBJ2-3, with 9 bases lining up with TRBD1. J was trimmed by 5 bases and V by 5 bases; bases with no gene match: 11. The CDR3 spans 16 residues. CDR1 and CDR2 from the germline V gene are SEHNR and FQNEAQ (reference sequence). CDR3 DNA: TGTGCCAGCAGCCACCCGGGACAGGGCATAGGAGATACGCAGTATTTT. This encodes CASSHPGQGIGDTQYF.

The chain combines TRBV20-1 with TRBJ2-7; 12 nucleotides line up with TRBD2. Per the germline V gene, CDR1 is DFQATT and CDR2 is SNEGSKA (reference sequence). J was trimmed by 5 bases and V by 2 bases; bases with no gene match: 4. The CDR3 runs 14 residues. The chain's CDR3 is CSARPSGGAHEQYF. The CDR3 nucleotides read TGCAGTGCTAGACCTAGCGGGGGGGCCCACGAGCAGTACTTC.

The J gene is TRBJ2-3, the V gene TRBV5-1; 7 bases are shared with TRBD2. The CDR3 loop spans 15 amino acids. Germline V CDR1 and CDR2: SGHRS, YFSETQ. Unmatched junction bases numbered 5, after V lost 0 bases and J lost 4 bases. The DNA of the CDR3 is TGCGCCAGCAGCTTGGTACTAGCGAGCGCAGATACGCAGTATTTT. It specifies CASSLVLASADTQYF.

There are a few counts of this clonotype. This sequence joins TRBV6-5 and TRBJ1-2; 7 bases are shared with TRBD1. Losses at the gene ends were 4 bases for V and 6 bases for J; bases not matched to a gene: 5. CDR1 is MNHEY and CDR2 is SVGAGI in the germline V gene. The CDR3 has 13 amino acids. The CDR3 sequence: CASSLDRANGYTF. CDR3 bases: TGTGCCAGCAGTTTAGACAGGGCTAATGGCTACACCTTC.

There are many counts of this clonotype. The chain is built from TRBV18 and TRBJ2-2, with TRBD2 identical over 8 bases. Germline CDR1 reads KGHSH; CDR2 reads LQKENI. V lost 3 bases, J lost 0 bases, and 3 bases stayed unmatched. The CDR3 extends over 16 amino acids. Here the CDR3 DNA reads TGTGCCAGCTCACCCTTAGCGGGAACGAACACCGGGGAGCTGTTTTTT. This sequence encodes CASSPLAGTNTGELFF. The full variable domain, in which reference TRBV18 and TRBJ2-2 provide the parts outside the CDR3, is NAGVMQNPRHLVRRRGQEARLRCSPMKGHSHVYWYRQLPEEGLKFMVYLQKENIIDESGMPKERFSAEFPKEGPSILRIQQVVRGDSAAYFCASSPLAGTNTGELFFGEGSRLTVL.

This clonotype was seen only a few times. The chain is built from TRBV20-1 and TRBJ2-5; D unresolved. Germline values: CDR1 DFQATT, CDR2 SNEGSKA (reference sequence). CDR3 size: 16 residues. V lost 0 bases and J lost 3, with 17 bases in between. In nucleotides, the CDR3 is TGCAGTGCTAGAGATGCCGGTCGGCTATCCAAAGAGACCCAGTACTTC. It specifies CSARDAGRLSKETQYF.

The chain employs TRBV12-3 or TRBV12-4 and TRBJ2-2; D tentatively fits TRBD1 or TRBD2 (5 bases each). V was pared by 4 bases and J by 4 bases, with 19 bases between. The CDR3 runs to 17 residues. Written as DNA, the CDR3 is TGTGCCAGCAGTTCTCGACGAGGGACGTGGAGCACCGGGGAGCTGTTTTTT. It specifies CASSSRRGTWSTGELFF.

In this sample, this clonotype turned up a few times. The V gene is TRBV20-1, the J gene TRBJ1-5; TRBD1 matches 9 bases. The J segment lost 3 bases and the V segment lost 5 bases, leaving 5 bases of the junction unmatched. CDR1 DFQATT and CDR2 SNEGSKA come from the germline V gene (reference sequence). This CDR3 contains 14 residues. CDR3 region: CSALRDRVNQPQHF. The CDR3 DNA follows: TGCAGTGCTCTCCGGGACAGGGTCAATCAGCCCCAGCATTTT.

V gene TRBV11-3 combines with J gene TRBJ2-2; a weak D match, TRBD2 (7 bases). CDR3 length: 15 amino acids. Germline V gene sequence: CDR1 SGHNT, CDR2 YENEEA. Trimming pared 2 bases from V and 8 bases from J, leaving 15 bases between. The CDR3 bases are TGTGCCAGCAGCTTATATGGCGGGGGCCCAGGGGAGCTGTTTTTT. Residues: CASSLYGGGPGELFF.

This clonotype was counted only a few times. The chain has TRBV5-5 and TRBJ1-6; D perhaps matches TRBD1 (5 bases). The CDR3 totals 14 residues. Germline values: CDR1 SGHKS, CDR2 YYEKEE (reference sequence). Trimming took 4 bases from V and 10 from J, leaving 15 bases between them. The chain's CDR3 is CASSQDGGGSPLHF. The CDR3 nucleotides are TGTGCCAGCAGCCAGGACGGGGGAGGGTCACCCCTCCACTTT.

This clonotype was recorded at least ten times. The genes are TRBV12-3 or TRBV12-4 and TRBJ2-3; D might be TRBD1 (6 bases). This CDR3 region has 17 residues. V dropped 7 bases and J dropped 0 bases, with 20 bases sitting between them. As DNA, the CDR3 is TGTGCCAGCAACTACGCCGGGACACCAACTAGCACAGATACGCAGTATTTT. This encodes CASNYAGTPTSTDTQYF.

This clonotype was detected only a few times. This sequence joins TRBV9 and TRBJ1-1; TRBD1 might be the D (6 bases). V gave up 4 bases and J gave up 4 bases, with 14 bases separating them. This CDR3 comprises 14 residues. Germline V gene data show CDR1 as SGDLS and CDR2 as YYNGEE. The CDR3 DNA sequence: TGTGCCAGCAGCCCAGAGGGGGGGGGCACTGAAGCTTTCTTT. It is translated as CASSPEGGGTEAFF.

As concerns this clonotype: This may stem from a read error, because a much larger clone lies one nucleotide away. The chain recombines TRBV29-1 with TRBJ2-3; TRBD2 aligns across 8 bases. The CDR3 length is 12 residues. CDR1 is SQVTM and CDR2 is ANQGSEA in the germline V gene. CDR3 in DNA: TGCGGCGTTTTAAGCGGGAGTGATACGCAGTATTTT. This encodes CGVLSGSDTQYF.

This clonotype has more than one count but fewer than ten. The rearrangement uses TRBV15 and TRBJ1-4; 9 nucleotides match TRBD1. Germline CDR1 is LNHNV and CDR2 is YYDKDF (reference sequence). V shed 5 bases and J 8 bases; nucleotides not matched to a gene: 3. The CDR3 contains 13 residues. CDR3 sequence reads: CATSWTGDEKLFF. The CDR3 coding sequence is TGTGCCACCAGCTGGACAGGGGACGAAAAACTGTTTTTT.

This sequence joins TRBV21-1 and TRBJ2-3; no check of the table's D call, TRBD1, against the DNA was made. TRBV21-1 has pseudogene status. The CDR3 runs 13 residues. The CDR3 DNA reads TGTGCCAGCAGCTCGCGACAGGCAGATACGCAGTATTTT. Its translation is CASSSRQADTQYF.

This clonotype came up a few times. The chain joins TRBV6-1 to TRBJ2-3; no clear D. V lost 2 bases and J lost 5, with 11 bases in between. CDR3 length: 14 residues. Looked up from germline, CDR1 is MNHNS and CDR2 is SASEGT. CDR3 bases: TGTGCCAGCAGTGAACTGAATCTCGGAGATACGCAGTATTTT. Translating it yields CASSELNLGDTQYF.

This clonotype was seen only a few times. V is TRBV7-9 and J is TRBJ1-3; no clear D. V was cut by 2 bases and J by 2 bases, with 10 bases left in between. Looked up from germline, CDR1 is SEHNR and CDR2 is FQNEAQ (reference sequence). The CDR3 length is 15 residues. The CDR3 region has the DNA TGTGCCAGCAGCTTAAGCCGAGGGACTGGAAACACCATATATTTT. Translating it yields CASSLSRGTGNTIYF.

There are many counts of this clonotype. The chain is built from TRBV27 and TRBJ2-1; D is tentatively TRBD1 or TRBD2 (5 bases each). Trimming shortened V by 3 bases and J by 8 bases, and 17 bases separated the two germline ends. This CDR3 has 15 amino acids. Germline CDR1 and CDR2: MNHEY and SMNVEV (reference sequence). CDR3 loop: CASSFWGKDGDEQFF. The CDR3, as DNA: TGTGCCAGCAGTTTTTGGGGGAAGGACGGTGATGAGCAGTTCTTC.

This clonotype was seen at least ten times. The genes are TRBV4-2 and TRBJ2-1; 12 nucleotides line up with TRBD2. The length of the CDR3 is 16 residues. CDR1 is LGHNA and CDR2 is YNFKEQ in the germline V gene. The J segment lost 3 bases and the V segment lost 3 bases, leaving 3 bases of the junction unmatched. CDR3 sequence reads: CASSQWTSGNYNEQFF. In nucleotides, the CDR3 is TGTGCCAGCAGCCAGTGGACTAGCGGGAACTACAATGAGCAGTTCTTC.

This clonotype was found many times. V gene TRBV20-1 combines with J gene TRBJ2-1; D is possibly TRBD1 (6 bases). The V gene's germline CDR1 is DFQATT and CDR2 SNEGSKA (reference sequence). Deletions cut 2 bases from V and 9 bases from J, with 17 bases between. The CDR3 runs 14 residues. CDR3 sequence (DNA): TGCAGTGCTAGACTGGTAGCAGGCAGGGGTGAGCAGTTCTTC. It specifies CSARLVAGRGEQFF.

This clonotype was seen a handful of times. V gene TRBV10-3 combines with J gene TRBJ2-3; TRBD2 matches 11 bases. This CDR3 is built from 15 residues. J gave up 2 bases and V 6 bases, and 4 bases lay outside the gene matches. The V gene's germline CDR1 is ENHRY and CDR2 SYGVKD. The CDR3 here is CAIRSGLAVTDTQYF. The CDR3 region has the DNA TGTGCCATCAGGTCGGGACTAGCGGTCACAGATACGCAGTATTTT.

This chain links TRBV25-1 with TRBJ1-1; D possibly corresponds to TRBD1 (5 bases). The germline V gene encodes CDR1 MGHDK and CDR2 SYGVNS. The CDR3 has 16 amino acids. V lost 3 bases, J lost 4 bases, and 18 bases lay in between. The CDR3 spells CASSDLSWGGGTEAFF. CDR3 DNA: TGTGCCAGCAGTGATCTTTCGTGGGGCGGGGGCACTGAAGCTTTCTTT.

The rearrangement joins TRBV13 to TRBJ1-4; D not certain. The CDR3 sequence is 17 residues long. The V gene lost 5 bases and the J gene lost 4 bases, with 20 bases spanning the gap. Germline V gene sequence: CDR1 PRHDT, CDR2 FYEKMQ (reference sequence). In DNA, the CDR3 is TGTGCCAGCAGCCTCACCAGTGCGGCCCGAATTAATGAAAAACTGTTTTTT. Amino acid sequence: CASSLTSAARINEKLFF.

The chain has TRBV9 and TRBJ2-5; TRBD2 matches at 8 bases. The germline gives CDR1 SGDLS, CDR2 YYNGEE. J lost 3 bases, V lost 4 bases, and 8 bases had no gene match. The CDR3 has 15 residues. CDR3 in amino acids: CASSLGTRFEETQYF. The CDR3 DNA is TGTGCCAGCAGCCTCGGGACTAGATTTGAAGAGACCCAGTACTTC.

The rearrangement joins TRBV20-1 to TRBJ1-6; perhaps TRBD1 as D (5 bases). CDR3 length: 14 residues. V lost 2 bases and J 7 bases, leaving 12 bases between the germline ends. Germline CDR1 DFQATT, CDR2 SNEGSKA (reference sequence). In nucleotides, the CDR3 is TGCAGTGCTAGAAAGGCTTGGGACAATTCACCCCTCCACTTT. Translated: CSARKAWDNSPLHF.

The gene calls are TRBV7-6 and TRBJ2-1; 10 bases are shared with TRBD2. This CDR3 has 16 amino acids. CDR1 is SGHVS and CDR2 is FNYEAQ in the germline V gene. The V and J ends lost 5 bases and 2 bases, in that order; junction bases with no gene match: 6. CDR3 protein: CASSDTLAGAYNEQFF. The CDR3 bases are TGTGCCAGCAGCGACACTCTAGCGGGGGCCTACAATGAGCAGTTCTTC.

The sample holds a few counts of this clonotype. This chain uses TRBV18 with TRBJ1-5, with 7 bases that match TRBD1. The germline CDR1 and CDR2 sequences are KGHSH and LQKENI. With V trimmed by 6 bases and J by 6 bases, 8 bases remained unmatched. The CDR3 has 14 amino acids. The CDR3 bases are TGTGCCAGCTCCCGACAGGGCTTTGGTCAGCCCCAGCATTTT. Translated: CASSRQGFGQPQHF.

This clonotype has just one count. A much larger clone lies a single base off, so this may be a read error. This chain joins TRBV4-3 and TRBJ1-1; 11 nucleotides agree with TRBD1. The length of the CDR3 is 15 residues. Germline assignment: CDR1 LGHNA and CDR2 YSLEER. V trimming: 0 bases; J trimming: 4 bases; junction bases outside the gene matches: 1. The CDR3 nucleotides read TGCGCCAGCAGCCAAGATGGGACAGGGGGCACTGAAGCTTTCTTT. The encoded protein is CASSQDGTGGTEAFF.

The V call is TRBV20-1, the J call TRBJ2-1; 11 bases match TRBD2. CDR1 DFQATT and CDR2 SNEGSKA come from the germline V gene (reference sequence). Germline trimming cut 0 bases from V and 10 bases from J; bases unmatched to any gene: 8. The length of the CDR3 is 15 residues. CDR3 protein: CSARDLAGGLLEQFF. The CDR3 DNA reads TGCAGTGCTAGAGATCTAGCGGGGGGCCTCCTAGAGCAGTTCTTC.